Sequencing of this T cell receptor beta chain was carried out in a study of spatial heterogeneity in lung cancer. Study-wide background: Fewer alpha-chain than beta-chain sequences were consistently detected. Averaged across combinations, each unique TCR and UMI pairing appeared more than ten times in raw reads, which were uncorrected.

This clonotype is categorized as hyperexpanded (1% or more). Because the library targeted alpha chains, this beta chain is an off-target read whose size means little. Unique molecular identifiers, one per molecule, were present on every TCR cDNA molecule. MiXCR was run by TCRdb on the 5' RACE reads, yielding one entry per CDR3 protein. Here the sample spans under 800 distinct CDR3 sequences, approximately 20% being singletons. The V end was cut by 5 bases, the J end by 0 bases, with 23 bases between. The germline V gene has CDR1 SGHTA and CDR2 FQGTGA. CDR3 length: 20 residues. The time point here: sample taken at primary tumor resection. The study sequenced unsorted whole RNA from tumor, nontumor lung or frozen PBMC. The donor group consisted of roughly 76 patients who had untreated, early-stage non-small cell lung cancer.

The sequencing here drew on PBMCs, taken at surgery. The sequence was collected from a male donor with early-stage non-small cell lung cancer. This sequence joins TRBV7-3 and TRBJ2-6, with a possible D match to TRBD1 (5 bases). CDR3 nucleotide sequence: TGTGCCAGCAGCCCAGGGTTGGGTAAGGGGCCATACTCTGGGGCCAACGTCCTGACTTTC. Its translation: CASSPGLGKGPYSGANVLTF.